The 5 T cell receptor beta chains presented below share a single source sample, sequenced in a study of shared clonotypes between healthy human individuals. The method was immunoSEQ multiplex PCR; TCRdb's version includes in-frame clones alone and lacks a portion of them. The sample shows about 1 million clones, approximately 72% of them seen only once. The sequenced sample was memory CD4+ T cells sorted from blood. Regarding subset: CD45RA-negative fraction. The receptors derive from a man younger than 35 in good health.

The chain combines TRBV6-4 with TRBJ2-3; 8 positions match TRBD2. From germline, CDR1 is MRHNA and CDR2 SNTAGT. The length of the CDR3 is 14 residues. J gave up 0 bases and V 6 bases, and 2 bases lay outside the gene matches. The CDR3 region has the DNA TGTGCCAGCAGGCCTAGCGGGAGCACAGATACGCAGTATTTT. Protein: CASRPSGSTDTQYF.

In nucleotides, the CDR3 is TGTGCCAGCAGCTTAGCAGCCGAGCAGTACTTC. This gives the protein CASSLAAEQYF. This chain joins TRBV7-2 and TRBJ2-5, with unresolved D. With the DNA end fitting TRBJ2-7 better, the J assignment may be wrong. This CDR3 region has 11 residues. The germline V gene encodes CDR1 SGHTA and CDR2 FQGNSA.

The CDR3 sequence is CASSATGAGNTIYF. DNA for the CDR3: TGTGCCAGCAGCGCTACAGGGGCCGGAAACACCATATATTTT. The chain joins TRBV7-9 to TRBJ1-3, with TRBD1 matching over 7 bases. The CDR3 covers 14 residues. CDR1 is SEHNR and CDR2 is FQNEAQ in the germline V gene (reference sequence). V lost 5 bases to trimming and J lost 4 bases; unmatched junction nucleotides: 5.

This clone was counted a few times. The V gene is TRBV7-6, the J gene TRBJ1-2; D is possibly TRBD1 (6 bases). The CDR3 sequence is 15 residues long. Germline V gene data show CDR1 as SGHVS and CDR2 as FNYEAQ. Trimming took off 0 bases at V and 3 bases at J, with 11 bases between the two ends. The CDR3 DNA sequence: TGTGCCAGCAGCTTAGCCCTGGGGGCGGACTATGGCTACACCTTC. Translated, it gives CASSLALGADYGYTF.

The CDR3 region has the DNA TGTGCCAGCAGCGGGGGGAGACTAGCGGGACACCAAGAGACCCAGTACTTC. This encodes CASSGGRLAGHQETQYF. The gene calls are TRBV5-6 and TRBJ2-5, with TRBD2 matching 11 bases. Looked up from germline, CDR1 is SGHDT and CDR2 is YYEEEE. The CDR3 totals 17 residues. V lost 4 bases to trimming and J lost 0 bases; unmatched junction nucleotides: 8.